This T cell receptor (beta chain) emerged from a study of Ad26.COV2.S vaccination and SARS-CoV-2 variants. Background on the study: Ad26.COV2.S was injected intramuscularly once or twice, 56 days apart.

Study-wide findings and caveats: Participants given vaccine showed non-spike TCR breadth similar to that of placebo recipients.

CDR3 length: 18 amino acids. The V end was cut by 3 bases, the J end by 4 bases, with 23 bases between. CDR1 SGHKS and CDR2 YYEKEE come from the germline V gene (reference sequence). Here immunoSEQ multiplex PCR was the method, and the copy in TCRdb shows in-frame clones only, minus some. The top ten clones hold over 1.3% of a sample with hundreds of thousands of clones, 89% of them seen once. Treatment meaning: roughly 18 received Ad26.COV2.S at low or high dose, single or two shots; 5 received placebo; per-sample allocation not given. All samples were drawn on day 63, counting from the first vaccine or placebo injection. Donation came from an adult in Boston who was aged 18-55 years. For this clone: The antigen is undetermined.

V usage is TRBV5-5 and J usage is TRBJ1-5; the D gene is possibly TRBD1 (5 bases). The sample here was peripheral blood, taken in a trial of Ad26.COV2.S vaccine versus placebo. The sequence was obtained from a person between 18 and 59 years old who received the Ad26.COV2.S COVID-19 vaccine or a placebo. In DNA form, the CDR3 reads TGTGCCAGCAGCTCAGTCTGGACGGCAGGGCAAACAAATCAGCCCCAGCATTTT. Protein product: CASSSVWTAGQTNQPQHF.